Below, 2 T cell receptor beta chains from the same sample are listed, as sequenced in a study of blood T cells in healthy people across ages. The use of a sample-barcoded 5' primer and a J-beta primer mix characterized a second PCR of roughly 7 to 11 cycles. MiXCR, applied by TCRdb to the 5' RACE reads, yields one record per CDR3 protein. Of roughly 1.4 million distinct CDR3 sequences detected, almost 60% appear once; the ten largest clones hold 5% to 7%. Sequenced: blood. The receptors come from a man between 18 and 35 years old in good health.

This chain uses TRBV7-9 with TRBJ2-1; the D is unclear. Between the trimmed V and J ends, which lost 2 bases and 6 bases, there was a span of 14 bases. The CDR3 is made up of 15 amino acids. Germline V gives CDR1 SEHNR, CDR2 FQNEAQ (reference sequence). For the CDR3, the DNA is TGTGCCAGCAGCTTATTGGGCCGACGGATCAATGAGCAGTTCTTC. Translation gives CASSLLGRRINEQFF.

This chain links TRBV18 with TRBJ2-5; 8 bases agree with TRBD1. From germline, CDR1 is KGHSH and CDR2 LQKENI. The CDR3 is 14 residues long. The trim removed 3 bases at V and 4 bases at J, leaving 4 bases unmatched. The CDR3, as DNA: TGTGCCAGCTCACCTACAGGGGGAGTAGAGACCCAGTACTTC. Translating gives CASSPTGGVETQYF.